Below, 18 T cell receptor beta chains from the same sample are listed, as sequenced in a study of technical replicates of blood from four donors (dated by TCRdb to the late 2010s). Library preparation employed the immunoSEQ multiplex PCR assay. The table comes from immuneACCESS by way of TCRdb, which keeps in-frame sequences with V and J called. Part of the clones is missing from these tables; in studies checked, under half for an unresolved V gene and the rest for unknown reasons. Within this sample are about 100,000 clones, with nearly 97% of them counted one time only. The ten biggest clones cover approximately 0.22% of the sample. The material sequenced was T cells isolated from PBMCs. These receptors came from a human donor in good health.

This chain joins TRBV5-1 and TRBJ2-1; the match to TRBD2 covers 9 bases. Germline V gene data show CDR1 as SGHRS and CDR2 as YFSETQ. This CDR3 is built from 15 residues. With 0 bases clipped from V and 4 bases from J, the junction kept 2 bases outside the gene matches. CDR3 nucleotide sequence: TGCGCCAGCAGCTTGGGACTAGCGGCGTACAATGAGCAGTTCTTC. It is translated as CASSLGLAAYNEQFF.

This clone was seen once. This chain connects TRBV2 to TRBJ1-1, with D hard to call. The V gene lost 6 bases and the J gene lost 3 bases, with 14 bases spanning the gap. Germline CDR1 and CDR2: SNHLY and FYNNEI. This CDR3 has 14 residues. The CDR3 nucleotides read TGTGCCAGCAGCGTTACCGGGTCCTACACTGAAGCTTTCTTT. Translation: CASSVTGSYTEAFF. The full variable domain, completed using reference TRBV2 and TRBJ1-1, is EPEVTQTPSHQVTQMGQEVILRCVPISNHLYFYWYRQILGQKVEFLVSFYNNEISEKSEIFDDQFSVERPDGSNFTLKIRSTKLEDSAMYFCASSVTGSYTEAFFGQGTRLTVV.

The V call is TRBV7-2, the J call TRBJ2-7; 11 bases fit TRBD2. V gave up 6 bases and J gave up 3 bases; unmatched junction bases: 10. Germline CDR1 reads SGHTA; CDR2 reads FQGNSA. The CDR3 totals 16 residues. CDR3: CASSLSGLAGIYEQYF. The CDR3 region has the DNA TGTGCCAGCAGTCTCTCAGGACTAGCGGGCATCTACGAGCAGTACTTC.

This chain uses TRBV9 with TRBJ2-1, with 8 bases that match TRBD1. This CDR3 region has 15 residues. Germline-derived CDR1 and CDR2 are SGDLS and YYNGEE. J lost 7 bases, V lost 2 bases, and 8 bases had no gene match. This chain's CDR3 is CASSVTGTGSNEQFF. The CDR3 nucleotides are TGTGCCAGCAGCGTCACCGGGACAGGCTCGAATGAGCAGTTCTTC. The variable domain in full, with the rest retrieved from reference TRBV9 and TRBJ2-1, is DSGVTQTPKHLITATGQRVTLRCSPRSGDLSVYWYQQSLDQGLQFLIQYYNGEERAKGNILERFSAQQFPDLHSELNLSSLELGDSALYFCASSVTGTGSNEQFFGPGTRLTVL.

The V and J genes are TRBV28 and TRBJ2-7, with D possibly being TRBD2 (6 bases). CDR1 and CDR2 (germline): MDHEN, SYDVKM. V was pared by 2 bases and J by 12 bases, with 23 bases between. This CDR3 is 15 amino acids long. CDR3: CASSLVGQTGDGGYF. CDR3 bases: TGTGCCAGCAGTTTAGTGGGTCAGACTGGGGACGGGGGGTACTTC.

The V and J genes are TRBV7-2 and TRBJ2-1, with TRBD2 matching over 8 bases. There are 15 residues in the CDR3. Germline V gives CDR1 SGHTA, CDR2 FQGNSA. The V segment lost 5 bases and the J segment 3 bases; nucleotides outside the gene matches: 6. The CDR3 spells CASSVGTSNYNEQFF. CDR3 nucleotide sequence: TGTGCCAGCAGCGTGGGGACTAGTAACTACAATGAGCAGTTCTTC.

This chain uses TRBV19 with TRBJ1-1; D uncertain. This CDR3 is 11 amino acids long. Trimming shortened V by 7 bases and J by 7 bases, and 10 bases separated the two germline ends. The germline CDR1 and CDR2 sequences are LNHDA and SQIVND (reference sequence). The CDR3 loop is CASTGSVEAFF. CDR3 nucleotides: TGTGCCAGTACGGGTTCAGTTGAAGCTTTCTTT.

The CDR3 DNA reads as TGTGCCAGCAGCCCAGGGACAACCGAAGCTTTCTTT. This codes for CASSPGTTEAFF. The chain couples TRBV7-9 to TRBJ1-1; possible D gene TRBD1, 6 bases. V was shortened by 5 bases and J by 8 bases, with 12 bases between the two germline ends. The germline V gene has CDR1 SEHNR and CDR2 FQNEAQ (reference sequence). This CDR3 has 12 residues.

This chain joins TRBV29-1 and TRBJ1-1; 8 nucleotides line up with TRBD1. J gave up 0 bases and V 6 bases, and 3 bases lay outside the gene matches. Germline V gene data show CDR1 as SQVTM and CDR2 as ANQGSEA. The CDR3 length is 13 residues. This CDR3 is CSVQGALNTEAFF. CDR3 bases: TGCAGCGTGCAGGGGGCGCTGAACACTGAAGCTTTCTTT.

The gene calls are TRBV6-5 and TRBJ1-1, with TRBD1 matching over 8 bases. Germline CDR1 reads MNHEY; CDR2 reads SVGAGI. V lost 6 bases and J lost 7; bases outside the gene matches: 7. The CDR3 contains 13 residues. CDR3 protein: CASRLRGRGEAFF. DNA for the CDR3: TGTGCCAGCAGACTCAGGGGGCGAGGTGAAGCTTTCTTT.

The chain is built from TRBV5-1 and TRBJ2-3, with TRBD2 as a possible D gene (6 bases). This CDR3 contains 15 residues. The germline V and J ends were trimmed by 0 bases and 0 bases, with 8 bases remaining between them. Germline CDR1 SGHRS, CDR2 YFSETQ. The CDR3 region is CASSLGGDSTDTQYF. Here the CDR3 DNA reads TGCGCCAGCAGCTTGGGCGGGGATAGCACAGATACGCAGTATTTT.

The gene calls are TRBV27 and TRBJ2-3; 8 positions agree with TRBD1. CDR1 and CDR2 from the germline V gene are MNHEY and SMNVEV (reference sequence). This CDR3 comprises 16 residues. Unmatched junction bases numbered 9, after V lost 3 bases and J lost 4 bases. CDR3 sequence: CASSFRQGAVADTQYF. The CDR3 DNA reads TGTGCCAGCAGTTTTCGGCAGGGGGCGGTCGCAGATACGCAGTATTTT.

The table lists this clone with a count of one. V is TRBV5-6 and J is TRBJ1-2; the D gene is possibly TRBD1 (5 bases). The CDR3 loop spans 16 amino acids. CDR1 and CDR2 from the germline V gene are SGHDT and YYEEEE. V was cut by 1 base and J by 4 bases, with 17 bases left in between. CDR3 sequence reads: CASSLLSPGVVYGYTF. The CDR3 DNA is TGTGCCAGCAGCTTGCTAAGCCCGGGGGTAGTCTATGGCTACACCTTC.

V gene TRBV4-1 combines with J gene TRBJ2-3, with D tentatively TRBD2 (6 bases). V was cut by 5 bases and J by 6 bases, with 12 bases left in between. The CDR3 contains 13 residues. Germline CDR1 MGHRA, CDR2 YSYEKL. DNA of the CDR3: TGCGCCAGCAGCGTGGCGGGATCCGATACGCAGTATTTT. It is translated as CASSVAGSDTQYF.

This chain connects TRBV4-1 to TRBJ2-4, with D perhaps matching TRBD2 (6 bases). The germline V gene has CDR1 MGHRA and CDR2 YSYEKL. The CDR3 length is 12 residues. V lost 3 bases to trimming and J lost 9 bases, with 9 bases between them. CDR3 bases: TGCGCCAGCAGCCAGGAGGGTGTCATTCAGTACTTC. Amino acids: CASSQEGVIQYF.

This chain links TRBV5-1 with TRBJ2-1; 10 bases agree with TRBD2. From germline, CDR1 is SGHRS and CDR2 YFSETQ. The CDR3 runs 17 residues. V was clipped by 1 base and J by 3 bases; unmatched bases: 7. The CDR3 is CASSLNGLAVNYNEQFF. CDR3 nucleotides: TGCGCCAGCAGCTTGAACGGACTAGCGGTTAACTACAATGAGCAGTTCTTC.

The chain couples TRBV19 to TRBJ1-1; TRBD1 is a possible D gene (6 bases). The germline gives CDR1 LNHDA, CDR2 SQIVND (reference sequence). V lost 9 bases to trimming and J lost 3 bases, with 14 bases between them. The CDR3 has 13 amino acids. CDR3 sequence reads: CASYAGAYTEAFF. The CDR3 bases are TGTGCCAGCTACGCGGGGGCTTACACTGAAGCTTTCTTT.

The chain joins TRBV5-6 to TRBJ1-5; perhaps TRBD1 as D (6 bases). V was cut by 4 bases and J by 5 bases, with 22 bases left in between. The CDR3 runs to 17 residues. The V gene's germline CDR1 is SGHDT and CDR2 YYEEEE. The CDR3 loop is CASSITGITGFDQPQHF. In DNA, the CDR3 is TGTGCCAGCAGCATCACGGGGATTACAGGGTTCGATCAGCCCCAGCATTTT.